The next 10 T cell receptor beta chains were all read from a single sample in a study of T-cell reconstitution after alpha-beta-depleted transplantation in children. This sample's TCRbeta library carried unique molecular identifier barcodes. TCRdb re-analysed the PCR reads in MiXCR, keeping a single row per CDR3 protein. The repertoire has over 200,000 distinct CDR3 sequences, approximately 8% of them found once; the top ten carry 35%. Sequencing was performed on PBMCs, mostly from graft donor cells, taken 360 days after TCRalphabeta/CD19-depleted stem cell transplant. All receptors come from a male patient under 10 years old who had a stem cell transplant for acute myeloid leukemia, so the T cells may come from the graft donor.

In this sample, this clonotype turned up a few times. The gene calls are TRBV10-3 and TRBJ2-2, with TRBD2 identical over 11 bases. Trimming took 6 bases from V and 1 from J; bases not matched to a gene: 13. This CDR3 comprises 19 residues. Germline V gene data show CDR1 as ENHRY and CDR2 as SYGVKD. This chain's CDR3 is CAISRRGSGGAGNTGELFF. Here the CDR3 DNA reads TGTGCCATCAGCCGCCGCGGTAGCGGGGGGGCCGGGAACACCGGGGAGCTGTTTTTT.

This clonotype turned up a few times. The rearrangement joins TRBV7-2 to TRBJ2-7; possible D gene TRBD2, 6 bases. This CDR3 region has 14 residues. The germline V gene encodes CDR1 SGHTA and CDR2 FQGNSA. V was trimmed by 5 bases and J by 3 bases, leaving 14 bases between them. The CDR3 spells CASSALEGVYEQYF. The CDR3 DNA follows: TGTGCCAGCAGCGCCCTGGAGGGTGTCTACGAGCAGTACTTC.

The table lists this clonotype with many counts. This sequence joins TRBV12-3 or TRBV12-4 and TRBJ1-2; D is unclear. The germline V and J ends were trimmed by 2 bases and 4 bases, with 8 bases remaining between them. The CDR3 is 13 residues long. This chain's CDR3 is CASSLSVIYGYTF. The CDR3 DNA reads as TGTGCCAGCAGTTTATCAGTTATCTATGGCTACACCTTC.

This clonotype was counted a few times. The CDR3, as DNA: TGCAGCGCCATGCGGACAGGCCAGAGTGAAAAACTGTTTTTT. It translates to CSAMRTGQSEKLFF. This chain links TRBV29-1 with TRBJ1-4; 7 positions match TRBD1. V gave up 7 bases and J gave up 7 bases; unmatched junction bases: 12. CDR3 length: 14 amino acids. Germline-derived CDR1 and CDR2 are SQVTM and ANQGSEA.

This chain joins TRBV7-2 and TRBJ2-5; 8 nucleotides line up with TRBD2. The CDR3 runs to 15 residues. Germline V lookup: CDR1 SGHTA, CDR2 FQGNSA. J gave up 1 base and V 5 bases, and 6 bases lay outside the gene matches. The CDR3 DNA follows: TGTGCCAGCAGCCCCCAACGGGGGGGCCAAGAGACCCAGTACTTC. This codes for CASSPQRGGQETQYF.

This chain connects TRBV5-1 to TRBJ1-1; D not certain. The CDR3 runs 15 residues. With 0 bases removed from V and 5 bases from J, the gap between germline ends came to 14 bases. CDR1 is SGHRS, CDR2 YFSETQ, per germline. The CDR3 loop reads CASSLDPEESTEAFF. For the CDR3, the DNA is TGCGCCAGCAGCTTGGACCCCGAAGAGAGTACTGAAGCTTTCTTT.

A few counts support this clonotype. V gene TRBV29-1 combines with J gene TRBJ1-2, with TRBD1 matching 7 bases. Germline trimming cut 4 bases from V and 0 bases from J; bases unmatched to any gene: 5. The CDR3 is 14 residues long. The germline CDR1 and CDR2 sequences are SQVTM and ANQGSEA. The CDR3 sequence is CSVAQDRPNYGYTF. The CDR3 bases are TGCAGCGTTGCGCAGGACAGGCCTAACTATGGCTACACCTTC.

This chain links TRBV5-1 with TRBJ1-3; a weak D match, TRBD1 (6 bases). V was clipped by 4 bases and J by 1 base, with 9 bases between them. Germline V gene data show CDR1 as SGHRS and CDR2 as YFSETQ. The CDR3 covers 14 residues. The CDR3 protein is CASSPGASGNTIYF. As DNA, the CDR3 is TGCGCCAGCAGCCCGGGGGCTTCTGGAAACACCATATATTTT.

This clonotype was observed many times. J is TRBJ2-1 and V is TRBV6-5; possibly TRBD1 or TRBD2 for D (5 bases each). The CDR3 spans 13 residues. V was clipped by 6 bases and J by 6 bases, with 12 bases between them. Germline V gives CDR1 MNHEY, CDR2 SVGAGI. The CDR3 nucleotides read TGTGCCAGCAGCACCGGGACGATCAATGAGCAGTTCTTC. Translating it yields CASSTGTINEQFF.

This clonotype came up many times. CDR3 bases: TGTGCCAGCAGTCCCAGTTCCCCAGCCCGGGGAGAGACCCAGTACTTC. It encodes CASSPSSPARGETQYF. V gene TRBV21-1 combines with J gene TRBJ2-5; TRBD1, as called in the table, went unchecked against the DNA. TRBV21-1 constitutes a pseudogene. This CDR3 has 16 residues.